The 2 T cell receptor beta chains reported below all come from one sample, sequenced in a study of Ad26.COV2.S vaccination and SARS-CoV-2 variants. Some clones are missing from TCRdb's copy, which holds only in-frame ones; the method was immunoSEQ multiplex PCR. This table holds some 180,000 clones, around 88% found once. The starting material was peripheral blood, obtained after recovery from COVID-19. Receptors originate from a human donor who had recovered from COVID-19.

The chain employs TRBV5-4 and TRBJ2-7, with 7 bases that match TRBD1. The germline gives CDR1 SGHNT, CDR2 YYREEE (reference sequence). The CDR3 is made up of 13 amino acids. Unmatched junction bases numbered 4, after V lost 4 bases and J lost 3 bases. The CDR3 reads CASSPRDSYEQYF. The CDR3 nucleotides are TGTGCCAGCAGCCCTCGGGACAGCTACGAGCAGTACTTC.

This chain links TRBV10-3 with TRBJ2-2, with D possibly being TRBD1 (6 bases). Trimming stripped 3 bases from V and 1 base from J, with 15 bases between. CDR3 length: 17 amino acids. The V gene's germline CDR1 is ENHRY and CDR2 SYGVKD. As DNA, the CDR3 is TGTGCCATCAGTGACGACACGGGACACCTGAACACCGGGGAGCTGTTTTTT. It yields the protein CAISDDTGHLNTGELFF.